This T cell receptor beta chain originates from a study of monozygotic twins with inflammatory bowel disease. A note on this clonotype: Its specificity is not known.

Per individual sample, eight separate reactions were used to make cDNA. TCRdb re-called the 5' RACE reads and shows each CDR3 protein once, DNA omitted. The sample table sets out approximately 100,000 distinct CDR3 sequences. Study outcomes and limitations: There was no support for any single strong signal or clonotype associated with IBD. Individual T cell subtypes were not distinguishable.

Donors gave approximately 2.5 ml of blood apiece. The source of this sequence is a human donor with ulcerative colitis or Crohn's disease, or a healthy co-twin of an affected twin (not recorded which). The sequenced material came from blood.

CDR3 amino acids: CASSPQQSYEQYF. J is TRBJ2-7 and V is TRBV18. The CDR3 is 13 residues long. Germline V gene data show CDR1 as KGHSH and CDR2 as LQKENI.